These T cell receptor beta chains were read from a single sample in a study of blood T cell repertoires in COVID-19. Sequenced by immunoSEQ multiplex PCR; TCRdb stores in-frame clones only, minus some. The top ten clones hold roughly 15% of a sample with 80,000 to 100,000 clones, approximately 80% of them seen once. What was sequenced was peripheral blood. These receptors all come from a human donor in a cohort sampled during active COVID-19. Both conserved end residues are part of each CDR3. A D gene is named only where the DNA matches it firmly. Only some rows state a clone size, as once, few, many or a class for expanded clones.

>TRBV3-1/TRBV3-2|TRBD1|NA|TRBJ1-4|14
TGTGCCAGCAGCCGGACAGGGGCTCCTGAAAAACTGTTTTTT
CASSRTGAPEKLFF
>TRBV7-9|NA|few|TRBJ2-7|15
TGTGCCAGCAGCTTACTTGGGGACAAATCCTACGAGCAGTACTTC
CASSLLGDKSYEQYF
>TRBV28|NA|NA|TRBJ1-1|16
TGTGCCAGCAGTCCGCGGGGGGGCAAACCGAACACTGAAGCTTTCTTT
CASSPRGGKPNTEAFF
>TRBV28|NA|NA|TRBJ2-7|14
TGTGCCAGCAGTGCATTAGCAAAATCCTACGAGCAGTACTTC
CASSALAKSYEQYF
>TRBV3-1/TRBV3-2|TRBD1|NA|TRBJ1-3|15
TGTGCCAGCAGCCCATGGACAGGGTCAGGAAACACCATATATTTT
CASSPWTGSGNTIYF
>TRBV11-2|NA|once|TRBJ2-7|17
TGTGCCAGCAGCTTAGTCCGGGCCGTCAGGGGATCTTACGAGCAGTACTTC
CASSLVRAVRGSYEQYF
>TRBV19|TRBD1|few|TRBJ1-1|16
TGTGCCAGTAGTCCTCACAGGGGCTACGGGAACACTGAAGCTTTCTTT
CASSPHRGYGNTEAFF
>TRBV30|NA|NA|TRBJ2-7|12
TGTGCCTGGAGCCAACAAACCTACGAGCAGTACTTC
CAWSQQTYEQYF
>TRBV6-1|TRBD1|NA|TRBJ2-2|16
TGTGCCAGCAGTGAATACAGGGGTGGTGGGACCGGGGAGCTGTTTTTT
CASSEYRGGGTGELFF
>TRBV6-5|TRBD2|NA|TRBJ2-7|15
TGTGCCAGCAGTTACTCGCGACTAGCCTCCTACGAGCAGTACTTC
CASSYSRLASYEQYF
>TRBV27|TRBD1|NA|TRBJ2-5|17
TGTGCCAGCAGTGTTGGTCTAACAGGGGGTTTTCAAGAGACCCAGTACTTC
CASSVGLTGGFQETQYF
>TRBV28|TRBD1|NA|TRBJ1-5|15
TGTGCCAGCAGTTCAACGACAGGGCGGCATCAGCCCCAGCATTTT
CASSSTTGRHQPQHF
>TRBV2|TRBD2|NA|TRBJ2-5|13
TGTGCCAGCCGATCCGGGACTAGCGAGACCCAGTACTTC
CASRSGTSETQYF
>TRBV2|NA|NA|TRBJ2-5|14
TGTGCCAGCAGTTTCTTTATCGGCGGAGAGACCCAGTACTTC
CASSFFIGGETQYF
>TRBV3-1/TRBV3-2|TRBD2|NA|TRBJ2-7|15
TGTGCCAGCAGCCTGAAGCGGGAGGGCCTCTACGAGCAGTACTTC
CASSLKREGLYEQYF
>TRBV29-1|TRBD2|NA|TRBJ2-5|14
TGCAGCGTTGAATTGCTAGCGGGGACGGAGACCCAGTACTTC
CSVELLAGTETQYF
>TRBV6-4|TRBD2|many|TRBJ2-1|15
TGTGCCAGCAGCGCCGGACTAGCGGGAGCCCATGAGCAGTTCTTC
CASSAGLAGAHEQFF
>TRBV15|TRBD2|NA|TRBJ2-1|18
TGTGCCACCAGCAGAGATCGGAGGACTAGCGGGGGTTCAAATGAGCAGTTCTTC
CATSRDRRTSGGSNEQFF
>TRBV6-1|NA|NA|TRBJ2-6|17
TGTGCCAGCAGTGAAGGGGTGGACACCTCTGGGGCCAACGTCCTGACTTTC
CASSEGVDTSGANVLTF
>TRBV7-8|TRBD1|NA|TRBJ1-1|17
TGTGCCAGCAGCCCTCTTCCCCGGACAGGGTCGACCACTGAAGCTTTCTTT
CASSPLPRTGSTTEAFF
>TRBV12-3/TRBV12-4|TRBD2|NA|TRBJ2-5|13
TGTGCCAGCAGAGCGGGATGGGGGGAGACCCAGTACTTC
CASRAGWGETQYF
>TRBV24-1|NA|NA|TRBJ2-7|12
TGTGCCACCAGTCACACAGGTTACGAGCAGTACTTC
CATSHTGYEQYF
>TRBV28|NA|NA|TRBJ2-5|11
TGTGCCAGCAGTCGTCAAGAGACCCAGTACTTC
CASSRQETQYF
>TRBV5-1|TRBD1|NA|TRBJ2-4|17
TGCGCCAGCAGCTTGGCACAGGGGGGTTCTGCCAAAAACATTCAGTACTTC
CASSLAQGGSAKNIQYF
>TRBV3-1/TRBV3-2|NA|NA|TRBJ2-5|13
TGTGCCAGCAGCCAATCCAGAAAAGAGACCCAGTACTTC
CASSQSRKETQYF
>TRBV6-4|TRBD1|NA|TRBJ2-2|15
TGTGCCAGCAGCGTCGGGACAGGGGGGAACGGGGAGCTGTTTTTT
CASSVGTGGNGELFF
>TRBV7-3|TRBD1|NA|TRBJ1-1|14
TGTGCCAGCAGCCTGGGACAGTCCAGCACTGAAGCTTTCTTT
CASSLGQSSTEAFF
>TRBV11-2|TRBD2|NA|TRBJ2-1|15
TGTGCCAGCAGCTTCACTAGCGGGCACTACAATGAGCAGTTCTTC
CASSFTSGHYNEQFF
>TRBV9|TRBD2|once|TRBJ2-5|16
TGTGCCAGCAGCCCCAGTGTGAGCGGGAGGGGGGAGACCCAGTACTTC
CASSPSVSGRGETQYF
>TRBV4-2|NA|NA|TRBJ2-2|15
TGTGCCAGCAGCCAACCGGGGGCGAACACCGGGGAGCTGTTTTTT
CASSQPGANTGELFF
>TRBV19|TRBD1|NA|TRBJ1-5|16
TGTGCCAGTATTAATCTTAGAGGGGGCCTTATGTCGACCCAGCATTTT
CASINLRGGLMSTQHF
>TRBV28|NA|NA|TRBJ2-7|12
TGTGCCAGCAGCCTACTTAGCTACGAGCAGTACTTC
CASSLLSYEQYF
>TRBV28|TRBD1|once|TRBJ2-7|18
TGTGCCAGCAGTTTATTGGTACGGCGGGACAGGGGAGTCGACGAGCAGTACTTC
CASSLLVRRDRGVDEQYF
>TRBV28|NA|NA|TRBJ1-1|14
TGTGCCAGCGCACGGGATGCGGGGAACACTGAAGCTTTCTTT
CASARDAGNTEAFF
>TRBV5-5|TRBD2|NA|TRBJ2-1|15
TGTGCCAGCAGCTTGGGTCCGGGAGGCGGGGATGAGCAGTTCTTC
CASSLGPGGGDEQFF
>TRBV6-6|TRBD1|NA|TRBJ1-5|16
TGTGCCAGCAGTTATTCAGGGACAGGGGGCAATCAGCCCCAGCATTTT
CASSYSGTGGNQPQHF
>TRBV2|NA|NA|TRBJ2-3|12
TGTGCCAGCAGTGATCGGAGTCATACGCAGTATTTT
CASSDRSHTQYF
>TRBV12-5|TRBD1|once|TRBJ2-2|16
TGTGCTAGTGGTTTGGACAGGGACAGGATGGCCGGGGAGCTGTTTTTT
CASGLDRDRMAGELFF
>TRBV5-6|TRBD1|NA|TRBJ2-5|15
TGTGCCAGCAGCTTGGCCCGACAGGGTAAGGAGACCCAGTACTTC
CASSLARQGKETQYF
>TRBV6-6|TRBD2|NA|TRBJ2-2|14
TGTGCCAGCAGGAACTTAGCGGGAGCCGGGGAGCTGTTTTTT
CASRNLAGAGELFF
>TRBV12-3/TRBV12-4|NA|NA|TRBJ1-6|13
TGTGCCAGCAGTTTCGGAGGGGCGCTCACCCTCCACTTT
CASSFGGALTLHF
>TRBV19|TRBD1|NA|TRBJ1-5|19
TGTGCCAGTAGTACCCGACAGGGAAGAGGGGGAGGCCTCAATCAGCCCCAGCATTTT
CASSTRQGRGGGLNQPQHF
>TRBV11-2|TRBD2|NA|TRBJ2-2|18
TGTGCCAGCAGCTTAGCCCAACTAGCGGGAGGGAACACCGGGGAGCTGTTTTTT
CASSLAQLAGGNTGELFF
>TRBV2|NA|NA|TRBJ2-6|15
TGTGCCAGCAGTGGGCAGGGGCCCGGGGCCAACGTCCTGACTTTC
CASSGQGPGANVLTF
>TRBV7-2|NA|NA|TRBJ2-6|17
TGTGCCAGCAGCTTGGGCGCTTCATACTCTGGGGCCAACGTCCTGACTTTC
CASSLGASYSGANVLTF
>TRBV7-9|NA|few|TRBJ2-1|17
TGTGCCAGCAGCTCACAGGAAATGGCAGGAGACTACAATGAGCAGTTCTTC
CASSSQEMAGDYNEQFF
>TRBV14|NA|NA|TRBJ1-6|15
TGTGCCAGCAGCCCATTCGGACAGATCAATTCACCCCTCCACTTT
CASSPFGQINSPLHF
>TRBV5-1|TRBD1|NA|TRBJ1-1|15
TGCGCCAGCAGCGCGGGACAGCAGTTGGACACTGAAGCTTTCTTT
CASSAGQQLDTEAFF
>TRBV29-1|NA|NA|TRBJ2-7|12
TGCAGCGCCGGGGGACAGACCTACGAGCAGTACTTC
CSAGGQTYEQYF
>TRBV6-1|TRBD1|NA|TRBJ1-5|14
TGTGCCAGCAGTGAGACCCAGGGGGGTCAGCCCCAGCATTTT
CASSETQGGQPQHF